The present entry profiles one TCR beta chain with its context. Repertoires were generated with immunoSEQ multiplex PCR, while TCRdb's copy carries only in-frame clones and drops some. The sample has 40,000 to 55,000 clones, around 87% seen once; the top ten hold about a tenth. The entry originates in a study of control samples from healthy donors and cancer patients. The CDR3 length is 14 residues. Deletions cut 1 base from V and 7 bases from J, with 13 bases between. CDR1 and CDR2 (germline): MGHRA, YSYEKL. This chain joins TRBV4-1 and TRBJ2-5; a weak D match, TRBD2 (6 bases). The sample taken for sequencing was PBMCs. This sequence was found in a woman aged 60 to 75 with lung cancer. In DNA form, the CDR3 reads TGCGCCAGCAGCCAAGCGGGAGTAGCCGGGACCCAGTACTTC. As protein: CASSQAGVAGTQYF.